Presented here are 27 T cell receptor beta chains from one specimen sequenced in a study of shared clonotypes between healthy human individuals. Naive CD8 cells, CD45RO-negative and positively selected for CCR7, excluded terminally differentiated effector memory CD45RA+ cells. Measured with immunoSEQ multiplex PCR; TCRdb has only the in-frame clones, and not every one. The sample holds about 2.1 million clones; about 92% are singletons and the top ten take about 1.8%. The material sequenced was naive CD8+ T cells from PBMCs. These TCRs come from a man between 18 and 35 years old in good health. Some clones in this sample may be carry-over from other donors' samples.

About this clone itself: This CDR3 is also generated by other DNA sequences in the sample. The J gene is TRBJ2-5, the V gene TRBV5-1, with no clear D. Germline loops: CDR1 SGHRS, CDR2 YFSETQ. The CDR3 runs to 13 residues. V was pared by 0 bases and J by 4 bases, with 7 bases between. CDR3 bases: TGCGCCAGCAGCTTGGTTTCGCGAGAGACCCAGTACTTC. It codes for CASSLVSRETQYF.

This rearrangement joins TRBV6-1 to TRBJ2-1, with D perhaps matching TRBD1 or TRBD2 (6 bases each). CDR3 length: 15 residues. Germline CDR1 and CDR2: MNHNS and SASEGT. Trimming shortened V by 5 bases and J by 8 bases, and 19 bases separated the two germline ends. Here the CDR3 reads CASSSRGARGDEQFF. CDR3 DNA sequence: TGTGCCAGCAGTTCTCGAGGAGCTAGGGGGGATGAGCAGTTCTTC.

The V gene is TRBV7-9, the J gene TRBJ2-1; D tentatively fits TRBD1 or TRBD2 (5 bases each). This CDR3 has 12 amino acids. The ends were cut back, 3 bases at V and 9 bases at J, with 9 bases in the middle. Germline V CDR1 and CDR2: SEHNR, FQNEAQ (reference sequence). The CDR3 DNA sequence: TGTGCCAGCAGCTTCGAGGGGAGTGAGCAGTTCTTC. Its translation is CASSFEGSEQFF.

The genes are TRBV7-8 and TRBJ2-7, with D possibly matching TRBD1 (5 bases). V was cut by 5 bases and J by 10 bases, with 15 bases left in between. This CDR3 is built from 12 residues. The germline CDR1 and CDR2 sequences are SGHVS and FQNEAQ. The CDR3 reads CASSTTQTDQYF. The CDR3 DNA reads TGTGCCAGCAGCACAACCCAGACAGACCAGTACTTC.

This clone was observed a few times. This chain links TRBV2 with TRBJ1-1; D remains ambiguous. Trimming left V 3 bases short and J 7 bases short, with 6 bases between. The CDR3 loop spans 11 amino acids. Germline V gives CDR1 SNHLY, CDR2 FYNNEI. CDR3 bases: TGTGCCAGCAGTGACTTCCTTGAAGCTTTCTTT. Encoded protein: CASSDFLEAFF.

V usage is TRBV6-4 and J usage is TRBJ2-5, with 7 positions matching TRBD2. This CDR3 has 12 residues. Trimming cost V 8 bases and J 5 bases; bases outside gene matches: 5. Germline assignment: CDR1 MRHNA and CDR2 SNTAGT. CDR3 in DNA: TGTGCCAGCTTTGGGGGGGTTGAGACCCAGTACTTC. This translates into CASFGGVETQYF.

Here the CDR3 reads CSVRDRDAGELFF. CDR3 coding DNA: TGCAGCGTTAGAGACAGGGACGCCGGGGAGCTGTTTTTT. The gene calls are TRBV29-1 and TRBJ2-2, with 7 bases lining up with TRBD1. Germline V gene sequence: CDR1 SQVTM, CDR2 ANQGSEA. After removal of 5 bases from V and 6 bases from J, the junction contained 6 bases not matched to a gene. This CDR3 has 13 amino acids.

CDR3 DNA: TGTGCCAGCAGCGAAGGGACAGGGTATTTTGGCTACACCTTC. Its protein is CASSEGTGYFGYTF. The chain couples TRBV9 to TRBJ1-2; 9 positions agree with TRBD1. This CDR3 has 14 residues. Germline trimming cut 3 bases from V and 7 bases from J; bases unmatched to any gene: 7. Germline CDR1 SGDLS, CDR2 YYNGEE.

Regarding this clone: Additional DNA sequences in this sample encode the identical CDR3. The V gene is TRBV4-3, the J gene TRBJ2-7; D is ambiguous. Trimming cost V 0 bases and J 6 bases, with 9 bases left between them. The CDR3 is made up of 13 amino acids. Germline CDR1 and CDR2: LGHNA and YSLEER. CDR3 coding DNA: TGCGCCAGCAGCCAAGATCCGGGCGGCGAGCAGTACTTC. Its translation: CASSQDPGGEQYF.

This chain joins TRBV4-1 and TRBJ2-1; no definite D call. This CDR3 is built from 14 residues. The germline V gene encodes CDR1 MGHRA and CDR2 YSYEKL. Trimming removed 0 bases at V and 9 bases at J, with 12 bases between. In nucleotides, the CDR3 is TGCGCCAGCAGCCAAGAATCGGGTGGCAGTGAGCAGTTCTTC. It encodes CASSQESGGSEQFF.

The V call is TRBV27, the J call TRBJ1-5, with 8 positions matching TRBD1. Germline V gene lookup returns CDR1 MNHEY and CDR2 SMNVEV (reference sequence). V lost 2 bases to trimming and J lost 7 bases; unmatched junction nucleotides: 7. The length of the CDR3 is 15 residues. Written as DNA, the CDR3 is TGTGCCAGCAGTTTACTGACAGGGGCAGGCCAGCCCCAGCATTTT. This sequence encodes CASSLLTGAGQPQHF.

The gene calls are TRBV28 and TRBJ2-7, with D maybe TRBD1 (6 bases). V was shortened by 4 bases and J by 2 bases, with 12 bases between the two germline ends. The CDR3 sequence is 14 residues long. The germline V gene has CDR1 MDHEN and CDR2 SYDVKM. CDR3 in DNA: TGTGCCAGCAGTTCACGGGACAAAACCTACGAGCAGTACTTC. Translation gives CASSSRDKTYEQYF.

This rearrangement joins TRBV4-1 to TRBJ1-3; unclear D gene. Looked up from germline, CDR1 is MGHRA and CDR2 is YSYEKL. Trimming took off 5 bases at V and 4 bases at J, with 9 bases between the two ends. The CDR3 loop spans 13 amino acids. The chain's CDR3 is CASSVLGGNTIYF. In nucleotides, the CDR3 is TGCGCCAGCAGCGTATTAGGGGGAAACACCATATATTTT.

The rearrangement joins TRBV5-6 to TRBJ2-7; D possibly matches TRBD1 or TRBD2 (5 bases each). This CDR3 spans 14 amino acids. In germline, CDR1 is SGHDT, CDR2 YYEEEE. V gave up 3 bases and J gave up 6 bases, with 16 bases separating them. The CDR3 DNA reads as TGTGCCAGCAGCTGGGTAAGAGGGGCGGCCGAGCAGTACTTC. It specifies CASSWVRGAAEQYF.

This chain uses TRBV28 with TRBJ2-7; 8 bases are a match to TRBD1. CDR3 length: 15 residues. CDR1 and CDR2 from the germline V gene are MDHEN and SYDVKM. The V and J ends lost 4 bases and 5 bases, in that order; junction bases with no gene match: 10. Written as DNA, the CDR3 is TGTGCCAGCAGTTATCCTCAGGGGGCTAAAAACGAGCAGTACTTC. Translated: CASSYPQGAKNEQYF.

The rearrangement joins TRBV5-4 to TRBJ1-2; D call uncertain. V was clipped by 4 bases and J by 2 bases, with 6 bases between them. Germline CDR1 SGHNT, CDR2 YYREEE (reference sequence). This CDR3 contains 12 residues. The CDR3 bases are TGTGCCAGCAGCCTAGACAACTATGGCTACACCTTC. This translates into CASSLDNYGYTF.

The chain joins TRBV7-2 to TRBJ1-2; a possible D gene is TRBD1 (5 bases). V lost 1 base and J lost 8, with 14 bases in between. Germline CDR1 and CDR2: SGHTA and FQGNSA. The CDR3 contains 14 residues. CDR3 protein: CASSLGQTIYGYTF. The CDR3 region has the DNA TGTGCCAGCAGCTTAGGACAGACTATCTACGGCTACACCTTC. The full variable domain, its missing parts supplied by reference TRBV7-2 and TRBJ1-2, is GAGVSQSPSNKVTEKGKDVELRCDPISGHTALYWYRQSLGQGLEFLIYFQGNSAPDKSGLPSDRFSAERTGGSVSTLTIQRTQQEDSAVYLCASSLGQTIYGYTFGSGTRLTVV.

The rearrangement uses TRBV2 and TRBJ2-1; no reliable D call. The V end was cut by 3 bases, the J end by 2 bases, with 5 bases between. The CDR3 loop spans 13 amino acids. Germline lookup yields CDR1 SNHLY and CDR2 FYNNEI. In nucleotides, the CDR3 is TGTGCCAGCAGTGACCGACCCTACAATGAGCAGTTCTTC. Translation gives CASSDRPYNEQFF. The full variable domain, with the rest looked up from reference TRBV2 and TRBJ2-1, is EPEVTQTPSHQVTQMGQEVILRCVPISNHLYFYWYRQILGQKVEFLVSFYNNEISEKSEIFDDQFSVERPDGSNFTLKIRSTKLEDSAMYFCASSDRPYNEQFFGPGTRLTVL.

This clone appeared once. The gene calls are TRBV4-3 and TRBJ1-5; D may be TRBD1 (5 bases). Looked up from germline, CDR1 is LGHNA and CDR2 is YSLEER. This CDR3 has 15 amino acids. Trimming took off 0 bases at V and 5 bases at J, with 11 bases between the two ends. The CDR3 is CASSQDTGFDQPQHF. The CDR3 bases are TGCGCCAGCAGCCAAGATACAGGATTTGATCAGCCCCAGCATTTT.

The chain carries TRBV9 and TRBJ2-5, with 10 bases aligning to TRBD1. CDR1 is SGDLS, CDR2 YYNGEE, per germline. The CDR3 sequence is 14 residues long. Trimming cost V 4 bases and J 5 bases; bases outside gene matches: 5. CDR3 amino acids: CASSKRDRGETQYF. The CDR3 DNA is TGTGCCAGCAGCAAGCGGGACAGGGGTGAGACCCAGTACTTC.

This chain connects TRBV25-1 to TRBJ2-3; D possibly corresponds to TRBD1 (6 bases). Trimming removed 6 bases at V and 8 bases at J, with 15 bases between. CDR3 length equals 13 residues. CDR1 and CDR2 from the germline V gene are MGHDK and SYGVNS. The CDR3: CASRLQGAGTQYF. As DNA, the CDR3 is TGTGCCAGCAGACTACAGGGTGCGGGTACGCAGTATTTT.

This sequence joins TRBV5-5 and TRBJ2-7; TRBD2 aligns across 10 bases. The germline V gene has CDR1 SGHKS and CDR2 YYEKEE (reference sequence). Germline trimming cut 0 bases from V and 1 base from J; bases unmatched to any gene: 7. The CDR3 length is 17 residues. As DNA, the CDR3 is TGTGCCAGCAGCTTGGCGGGACTAGCGCCATTATCCTACGAGCAGTACTTC. It encodes CASSLAGLAPLSYEQYF.

This chain uses TRBV27 with TRBJ1-5; D is unresolved. V was clipped by 3 bases and J by 3 bases, with 9 bases between them. The CDR3 runs to 14 residues. CDR1 and CDR2 (germline): MNHEY, SMNVEV (reference sequence). In DNA form, the CDR3 reads TGTGCCAGCAGTTTTCGTTCCAACAATCAGCCCCAGCATTTT. It specifies CASSFRSNNQPQHF.

CDR3 sequence: CASRAALSPARGYGYTF. The CDR3 DNA follows: TGTGCCAGCAGAGCAGCTTTAAGTCCGGCCAGGGGCTATGGCTACACCTTC. This chain joins TRBV7-9 and TRBJ1-2; tentative D call: TRBD1 (6 bases). Germline loops: CDR1 SEHNR, CDR2 FQNEAQ (reference sequence). The V and J ends lost 6 bases and 4 bases respectively, with 24 bases between them. The CDR3 is made up of 17 amino acids.

This rearrangement joins TRBV27 to TRBJ2-1; 10 nucleotides agree with TRBD2. Germline V CDR1 and CDR2: MNHEY, SMNVEV (reference sequence). The CDR3 loop spans 15 amino acids. Trimming took 5 bases from V and 8 from J; bases not matched to a gene: 9. The DNA of the CDR3 is TGTGCCAGCAGTCGCCGCCCCGGGACTAGCGATGAGCAGTTCTTC. Amino acid sequence: CASSRRPGTSDEQFF.

The genes are TRBV6-1 and TRBJ1-1, with TRBD1 identical over 8 bases. CDR1 and CDR2 (germline): MNHNS, SASEGT. Germline trimming cut 7 bases from V and 6 bases from J; bases unmatched to any gene: 13. The CDR3 totals 15 residues. CDR3 nucleotides: TGTGCCAGCAACCCAGCAGGGGGCAGGTATCCTGAAGCTTTCTTT. Protein product: CASNPAGGRYPEAFF.

This sequence joins TRBV11-3 and TRBJ2-1; 7 bases are shared with TRBD2. J lost 8 bases, V lost 5 bases, and 12 bases had no gene match. Looked up from germline, CDR1 is SGHNT and CDR2 is YENEEA. This CDR3 has 15 residues. The CDR3 protein is CASSPRRAGSDEQFF. For the CDR3, the DNA is TGTGCCAGCAGCCCCCGTCGAGCGGGAAGCGATGAGCAGTTCTTC. Using reference TRBV11-3 and TRBJ2-1 for the parts outside the CDR3, the full variable domain is EAGVVQSPRYKIIEKKQPVAFWCNPISGHNTLYWYLQNLGQGPELLIRYENEEAVDDSQLPKDRFSAERLKGVDSTLKIQPAELGDSAVYLCASSPRRAGSDEQFFGPGTRLTVL.